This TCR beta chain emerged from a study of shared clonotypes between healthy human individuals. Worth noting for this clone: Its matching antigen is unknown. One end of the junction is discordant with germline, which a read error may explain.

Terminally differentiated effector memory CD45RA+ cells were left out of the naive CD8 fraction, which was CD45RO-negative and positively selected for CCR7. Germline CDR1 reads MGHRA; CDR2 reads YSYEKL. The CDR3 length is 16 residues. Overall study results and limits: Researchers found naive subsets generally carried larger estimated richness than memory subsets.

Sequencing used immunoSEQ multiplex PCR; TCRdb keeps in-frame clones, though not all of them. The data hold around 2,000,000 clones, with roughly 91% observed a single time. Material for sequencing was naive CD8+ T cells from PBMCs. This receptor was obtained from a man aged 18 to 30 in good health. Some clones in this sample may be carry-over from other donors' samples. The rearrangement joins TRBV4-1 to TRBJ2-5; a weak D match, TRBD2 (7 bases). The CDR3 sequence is CTSSQVPGRGGETQYF. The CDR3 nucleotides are TGCACCAGCAGCCAAGTCCCGGGAAGGGGGGGAGAGACCCAGTACTTC.